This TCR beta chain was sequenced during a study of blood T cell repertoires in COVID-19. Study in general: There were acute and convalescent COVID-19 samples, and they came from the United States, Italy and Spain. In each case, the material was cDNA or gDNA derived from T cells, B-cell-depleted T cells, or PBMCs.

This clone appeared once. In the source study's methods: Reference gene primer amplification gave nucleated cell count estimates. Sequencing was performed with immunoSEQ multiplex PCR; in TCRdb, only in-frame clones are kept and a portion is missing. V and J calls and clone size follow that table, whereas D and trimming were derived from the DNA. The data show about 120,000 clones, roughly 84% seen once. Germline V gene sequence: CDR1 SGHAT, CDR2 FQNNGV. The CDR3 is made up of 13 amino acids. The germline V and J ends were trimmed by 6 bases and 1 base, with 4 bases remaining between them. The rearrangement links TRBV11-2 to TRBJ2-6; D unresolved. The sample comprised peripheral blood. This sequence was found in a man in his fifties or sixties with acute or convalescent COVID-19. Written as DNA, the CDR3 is TGTGCCAGCAGACAGTCTGGGGCCAACGTCCTGACTTTC. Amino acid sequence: CASRQSGANVLTF.